The T cell receptor beta chain under discussion was sequenced for a study of T cell repertoires in cytomegalovirus infection. The wider study: An indication of both CMV infection and matching HLA type came from public TCR beta signatures.

TCRdb used MiXCR to reprocess the reads, holding one entry per CDR3 protein. The sample includes around 300,000 distinct CDR3 sequences, more than 9% of them seen just once. Study findings and constraints: The ex vivo response was dominated by HLA-C-restricted CMV-specific TCR beta clonotypes. Carriage of CMV together with the relevant HLA was identifiable through cumulative public TCR beta family frequency.

V lost 1 base, J lost 4 bases, and 9 bases stayed unmatched. Per the germline V gene, CDR1 is SEHNR and CDR2 is FQNEAQ (reference sequence). This CDR3 comprises 17 residues. Of note for this clonotype: Its antigen remains unidentified.

The source is a human donor in good health (CMV status not recorded). Some clones in this sample may be carry-over from other donors' samples. The chain has TRBV7-9 and TRBJ2-1; 8 bases are a match to TRBD1. The sample comprised PBMCs. CDR3 coding DNA: TGTGCCAGCAGCTTAGAGGGTTTTGGACAGGGATACAATGAGCAGTTCTTC. Translation gives CASSLEGFGQGYNEQFF.